The 15 T cell receptor beta chains reported below all come from one sample, sequenced in a study of shared clonotypes between healthy human individuals. The method was immunoSEQ multiplex PCR; TCRdb's version includes in-frame clones alone and lacks a portion of them. Of almost 700,000 clones in the sample, approximately 90% were seen once. The naive CD8 population came from CD45RO-negative cells selected for CCR7, without terminally differentiated effector memory CD45RA+ cells. Sequences were obtained from naive CD8+ T cells sorted from blood. The source of these receptors is a man aged 25 to 45 in good health.

The gene calls are TRBV6-4 and TRBJ2-2; D not resolved. Looked up from germline, CDR1 is MRHNA and CDR2 is SNTAGT. The CDR3 length is 18 residues. V lost 0 bases, J lost 0 bases, and 14 bases lay in between. The CDR3 loop is CASSDSWAASPNTGELFF. CDR3 DNA: TGTGCCAGCAGTGACTCTTGGGCGGCAAGCCCGAACACCGGGGAGCTGTTTTTT.

V and J are TRBV10-3 and TRBJ1-2; tentatively, D is TRBD1 (5 bases). Trimming shortened V by 4 bases and J by 4 bases, and 16 bases separated the two germline ends. Germline values: CDR1 ENHRY, CDR2 SYGVKD. The length of the CDR3 is 15 residues. The CDR3 spells CAISGEGPGTYGYTF. CDR3 in DNA: TGTGCCATCAGTGGGGAGGGCCCAGGGACCTATGGCTACACCTTC.

The chain combines TRBV6-1 with TRBJ2-1, with D unclear. Trimming removed 4 bases from V and 2 bases from J, with 15 bases in between. The germline gives CDR1 MNHNS, CDR2 SASEGT. The CDR3 contains 16 residues. CDR3 in amino acids: CASSAGPPRPYNEQFF. The CDR3 nucleotides read TGTGCCAGCAGTGCCGGTCCCCCTCGTCCCTACAATGAGCAGTTCTTC.

The chain is built from TRBV7-6 and TRBJ2-6; 7 bases agree with TRBD1. From germline, CDR1 is SGHVS and CDR2 FNYEAQ. Trimming took 1 base from V and 0 from J; bases not matched to a gene: 6. This CDR3 has 18 residues. DNA of the CDR3: TGTGCCAGCAGCTTAGAACAGGGGAGCTCCTCTGGGGCCAACGTCCTGACTTTC. It specifies CASSLEQGSSSGANVLTF.

A remark on this clone: The sample holds other DNA sequences that translate to the same CDR3. The chain is built from TRBV29-1 and TRBJ2-7; 7 nucleotides match TRBD1. With 1 base clipped from V and 2 bases from J, the junction kept 5 bases outside the gene matches. This CDR3 comprises 14 residues. CDR1 is SQVTM, CDR2 ANQGSEA, per germline. The CDR3 region has the DNA TGCAGCGTTGAAGGGACAGGCGAAACCTACGAGCAGTACTTC. Protein sequence: CSVEGTGETYEQYF.

A word on this clone: The junction and the germline gene differ at one end; a read error may be behind it. The rearrangement uses TRBV7-7 and TRBJ2-2; 8 nucleotides line up with TRBD2. This CDR3 is 18 amino acids long. The germline gives CDR1 SSHAT, CDR2 FNYEAQ (reference sequence). The CDR3 coding sequence is TGTGCTAGCAGCCCAACTGCCGGGAGGGGGGCGAACACCGGGGAGCTGTTTTTT. Residues: CASSPTAGRGANTGELFF. Looking up the rest from reference TRBV7-7 and TRBJ2-2 gives the full variable domain: GAGVSQSPRYKVTKRGQDVTLRCDPISSHATLYWYQQALGQGPEFLTYFNYEAQPDKSGLPSDRFSAERPEGSISTLTIQRTEQRDSAMYRCASSPTAGRGANTGELFFGEGSRLTVL.

The CDR3 loop is CASGPQGGEKTYEQYF. The CDR3 DNA follows: TGTGCCAGCGGCCCCCAGGGGGGGGAAAAAACCTACGAGCAGTACTTC. V usage is TRBV7-9 and J usage is TRBJ2-7; perhaps D is TRBD1 or TRBD2 (7 bases each). CDR3 size: 16 residues. Deletions cut 8 bases from V and 2 bases from J, with 22 bases between. CDR1 and CDR2 (germline): SEHNR, FQNEAQ (reference sequence).

V gene TRBV6-5 combines with J gene TRBJ1-4; 7 bases are shared with TRBD1. The germline CDR1 and CDR2 sequences are MNHEY and SVGAGI. Germline trimming cut 0 bases from V and 16 bases from J; bases unmatched to any gene: 11. The CDR3 totals 14 residues. In DNA, the CDR3 is TGTGCCAGCAGTTACTCGGTATACGACAGGGAGACGTTTTTT. This translates into CASSYSVYDRETFF.

The rearrangement uses TRBV5-1 and TRBJ1-1, with a weak D call TRBD1 (5 bases). The V end lost 5 bases, the J end lost 6 bases, and 17 bases lay between the germline ends. CDR3 size: 14 residues. Germline values: CDR1 SGHRS, CDR2 YFSETQ. CDR3 bases: TGCGCCAGCAGTCTCGGGGACGGGCCCGCTGAAGCTTTCTTT. Residues: CASSLGDGPAEAFF.

This clone was picked up one time. The J gene is TRBJ2-3, the V gene TRBV27; 11 nucleotides align to TRBD2. This CDR3 contains 15 residues. Germline values: CDR1 MNHEY, CDR2 SMNVEV (reference sequence). Trimming removed 7 bases from V and 3 bases from J; junction bases left unmatched: 6. This CDR3 is CASKIAGGPTDTQYF. CDR3 DNA: TGTGCCAGCAAAATAGCGGGAGGGCCGACAGATACGCAGTATTTT.

This chain links TRBV6-6 with TRBJ2-7; D not certain. The CDR3 sequence is 14 residues long. Per germline, CDR1 MNHNY and CDR2 SVGAGI (reference sequence). V was trimmed by 2 bases and J by 2 bases, leaving 10 bases between them. Written as DNA, the CDR3 is TGTGCCAGCAGTTACGATTCTGACCCCTACGAGCAGTACTTC. Translated, it gives CASSYDSDPYEQYF.

V usage is TRBV27 and J usage is TRBJ2-3, with 9 positions matching TRBD1. The V gene end was trimmed by 2 bases and the J gene end by 5 bases; junction bases not matched to a gene: 5. Germline CDR1 and CDR2: MNHEY and SMNVEV (reference sequence). The CDR3 contains 15 residues. Here the CDR3 reads CASSLIGTGRDTQYF. The CDR3 nucleotides are TGTGCCAGCAGTTTAATAGGGACAGGGCGAGATACGCAGTATTTT.

This sequence joins TRBV7-3 and TRBJ2-1; TRBD2 agrees at 8 bases. This CDR3 comprises 14 residues. Germline CDR1 and CDR2: SGHTA and FQGTGA. Losses at the gene ends were 5 bases for V and 4 bases for J; bases not matched to a gene: 4. This CDR3 is CASSPTGGYNEQFF. CDR3 DNA sequence: TGTGCCAGCAGCCCCACGGGGGGGTACAATGAGCAGTTCTTC.

This rearrangement joins TRBV7-9 to TRBJ2-1; tentatively, D is TRBD2 (6 bases). The CDR3 runs 16 residues. Between the trimmed V and J ends, which lost 5 bases and 3 bases, there was a span of 17 bases. Germline CDR1 SEHNR, CDR2 FQNEAQ (reference sequence). The CDR3 nucleotides are TGTGCCAGCAGCCCACCCACTAGCCTGCTCTACAATGAGCAGTTCTTC. Its protein is CASSPPTSLLYNEQFF.

The rearrangement uses TRBV14 and TRBJ2-7, with D unclear. The length of the CDR3 is 14 residues. Germline values: CDR1 SGHDN, CDR2 FVKESK. The ends were cut back, 1 base at V and 5 bases at J, with 12 bases in the middle. In nucleotides, the CDR3 is TGTGCCAGCAGCCAAGGACGATACCGGGACGAGCAGTACTTC. Its protein product is CASSQGRYRDEQYF.